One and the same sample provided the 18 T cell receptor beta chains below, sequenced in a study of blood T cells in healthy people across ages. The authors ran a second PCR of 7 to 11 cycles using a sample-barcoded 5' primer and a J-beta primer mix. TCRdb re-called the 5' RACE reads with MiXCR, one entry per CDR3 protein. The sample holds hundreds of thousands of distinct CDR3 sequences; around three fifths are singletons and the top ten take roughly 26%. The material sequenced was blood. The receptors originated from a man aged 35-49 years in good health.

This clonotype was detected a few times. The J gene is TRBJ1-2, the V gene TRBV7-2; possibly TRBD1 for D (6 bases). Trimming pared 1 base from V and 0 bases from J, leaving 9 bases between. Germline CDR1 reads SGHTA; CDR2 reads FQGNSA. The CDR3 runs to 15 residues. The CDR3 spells CASSLGTDTNYGYTF. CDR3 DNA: TGTGCCAGCAGCTTAGGGACAGATACTAACTATGGCTACACCTTC. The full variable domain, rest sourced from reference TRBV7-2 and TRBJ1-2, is GAGVSQSPSNKVTEKGKDVELRCDPISGHTALYWYRQSLGQGLEFLIYFQGNSAPDKSGLPSDRFSAERTGGSVSTLTIQRTQQEDSAVYLCASSLGTDTNYGYTFGSGTRLTVV.

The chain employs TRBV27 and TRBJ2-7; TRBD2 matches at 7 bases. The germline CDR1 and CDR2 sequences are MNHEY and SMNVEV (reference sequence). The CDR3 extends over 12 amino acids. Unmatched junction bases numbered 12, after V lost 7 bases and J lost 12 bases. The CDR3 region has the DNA TGTGCCAGCACCTCGGGCGGGAGAGTCCCGTACTTC. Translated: CASTSGGRVPYF.

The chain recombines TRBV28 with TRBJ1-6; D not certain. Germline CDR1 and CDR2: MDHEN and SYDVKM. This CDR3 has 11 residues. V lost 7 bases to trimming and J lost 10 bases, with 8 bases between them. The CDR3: CASNSRSPLHF. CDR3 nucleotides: TGTGCCAGCAATAGTCGGTCACCCCTCCACTTT.

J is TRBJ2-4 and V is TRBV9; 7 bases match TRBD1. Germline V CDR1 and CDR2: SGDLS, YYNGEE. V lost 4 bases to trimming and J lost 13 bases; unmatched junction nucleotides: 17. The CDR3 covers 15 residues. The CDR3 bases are TGTGCCAGCAGCAAACAGGGGATCCCCAACAATGAGCAGTACTTC. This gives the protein CASSKQGIPNNEQYF.

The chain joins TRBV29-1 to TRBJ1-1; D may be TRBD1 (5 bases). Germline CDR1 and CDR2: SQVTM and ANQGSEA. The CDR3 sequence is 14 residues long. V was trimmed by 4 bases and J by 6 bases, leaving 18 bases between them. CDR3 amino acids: CSVGGKSDTSEAFF. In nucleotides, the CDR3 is TGCAGCGTTGGAGGAAAATCGGACACTTCTGAAGCTTTCTTT.

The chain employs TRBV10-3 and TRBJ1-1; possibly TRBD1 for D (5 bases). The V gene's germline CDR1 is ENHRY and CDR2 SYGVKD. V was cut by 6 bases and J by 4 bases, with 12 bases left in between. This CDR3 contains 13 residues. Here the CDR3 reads CAIRDDRATEAFF. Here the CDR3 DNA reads TGTGCCATCAGGGACGACAGAGCCACTGAAGCTTTCTTT.

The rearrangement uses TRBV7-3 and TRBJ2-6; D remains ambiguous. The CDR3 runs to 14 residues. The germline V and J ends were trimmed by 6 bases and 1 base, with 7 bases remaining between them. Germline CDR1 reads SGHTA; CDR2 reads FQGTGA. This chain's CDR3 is CASRIPSGANVLTF. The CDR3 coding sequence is TGTGCCAGCAGAATACCGTCTGGGGCCAACGTCCTGACTTTC.

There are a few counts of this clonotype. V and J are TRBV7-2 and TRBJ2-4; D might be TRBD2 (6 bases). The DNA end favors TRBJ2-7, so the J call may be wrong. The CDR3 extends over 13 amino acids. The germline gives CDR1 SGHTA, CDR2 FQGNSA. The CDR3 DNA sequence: TGTGCCAGCGGGGGAGGTACAAGAGCCGAGCAGTACTTC. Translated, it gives CASGGGTRAEQYF.

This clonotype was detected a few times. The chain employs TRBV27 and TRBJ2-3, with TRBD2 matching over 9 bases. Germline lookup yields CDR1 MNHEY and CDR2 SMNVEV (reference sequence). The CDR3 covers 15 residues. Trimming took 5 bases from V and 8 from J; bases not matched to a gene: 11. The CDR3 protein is CASSPLAGEMTTQYF. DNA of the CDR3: TGTGCCAGCAGTCCTTTAGCGGGGGAGATGACTACGCAGTATTTT.

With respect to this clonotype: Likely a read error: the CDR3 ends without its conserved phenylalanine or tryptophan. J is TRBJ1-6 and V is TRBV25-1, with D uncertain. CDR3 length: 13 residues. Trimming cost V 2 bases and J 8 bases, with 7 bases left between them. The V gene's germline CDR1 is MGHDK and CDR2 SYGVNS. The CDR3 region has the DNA TGTGCCAGCAGTGAAATCGGATATTCACCCCTCCACTCT. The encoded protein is CASSEIGYSPLHS.

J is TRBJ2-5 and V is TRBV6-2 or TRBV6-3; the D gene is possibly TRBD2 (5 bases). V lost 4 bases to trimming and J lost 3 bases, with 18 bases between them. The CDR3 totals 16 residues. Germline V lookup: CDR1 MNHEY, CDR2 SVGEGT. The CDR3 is CASSFRTPQTEETQYF. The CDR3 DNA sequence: TGTGCCAGCAGTTTCCGGACTCCCCAAACTGAAGAGACCCAGTACTTC.

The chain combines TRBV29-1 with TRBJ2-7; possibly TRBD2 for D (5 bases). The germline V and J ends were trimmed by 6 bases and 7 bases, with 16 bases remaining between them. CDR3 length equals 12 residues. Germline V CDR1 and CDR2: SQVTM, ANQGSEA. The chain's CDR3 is CSVDSVPNEQYF. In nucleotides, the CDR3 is TGCAGCGTGGATAGCGTTCCTAATGAGCAGTACTTC.

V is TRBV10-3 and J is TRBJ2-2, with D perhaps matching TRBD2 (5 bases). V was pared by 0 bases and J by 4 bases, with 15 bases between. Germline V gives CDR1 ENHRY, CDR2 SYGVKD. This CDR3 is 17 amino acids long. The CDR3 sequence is CAISESHKGSSTGELFF. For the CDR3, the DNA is TGTGCCATCAGTGAGTCTCACAAAGGGAGTAGCACCGGGGAGCTGTTTTTT.

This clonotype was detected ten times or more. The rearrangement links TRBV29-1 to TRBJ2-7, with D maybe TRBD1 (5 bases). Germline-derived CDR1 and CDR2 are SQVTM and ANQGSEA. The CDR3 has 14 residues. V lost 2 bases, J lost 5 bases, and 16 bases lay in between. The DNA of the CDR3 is TGCAGCGTTGAATTAGGGGTAGGGTACCACGAGCAGTACTTC. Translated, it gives CSVELGVGYHEQYF.

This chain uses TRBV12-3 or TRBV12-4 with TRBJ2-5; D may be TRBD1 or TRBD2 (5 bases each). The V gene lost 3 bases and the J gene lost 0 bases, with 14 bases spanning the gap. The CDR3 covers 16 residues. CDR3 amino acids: CASSFFGTEYQETQYF. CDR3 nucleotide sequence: TGTGCCAGCAGTTTTTTCGGGACCGAGTACCAAGAGACCCAGTACTTC.

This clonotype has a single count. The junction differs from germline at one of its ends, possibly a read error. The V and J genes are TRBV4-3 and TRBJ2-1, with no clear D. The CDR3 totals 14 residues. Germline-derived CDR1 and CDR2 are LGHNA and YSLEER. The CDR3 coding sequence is TGCGTCAGCAGCCAAAATGTAATGCACAATGAGCAGTTCTTC. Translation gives CVSSQNVMHNEQFF.

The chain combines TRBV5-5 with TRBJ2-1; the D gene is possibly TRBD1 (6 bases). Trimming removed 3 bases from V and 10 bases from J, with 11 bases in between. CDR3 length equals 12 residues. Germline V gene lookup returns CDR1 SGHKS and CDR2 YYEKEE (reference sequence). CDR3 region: CASSSTGMEQFF. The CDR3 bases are TGTGCCAGCAGCTCCACAGGGATGGAGCAGTTCTTC.

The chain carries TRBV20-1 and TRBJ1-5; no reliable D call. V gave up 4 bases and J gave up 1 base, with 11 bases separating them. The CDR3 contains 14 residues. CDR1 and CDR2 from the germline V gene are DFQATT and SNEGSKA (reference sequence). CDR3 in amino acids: CSATRDLSNQPQHF. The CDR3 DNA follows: TGCAGTGCTACCCGGGATTTAAGCAATCAGCCCCAGCATTTT.